These T cell receptor beta chains were read from a single sample in a study of blood T cell repertoires in COVID-19. Repertoires were generated with immunoSEQ multiplex PCR, while TCRdb's copy carries only in-frame clones and drops some. The sample shows around 330,000 clones, about 89% of them seen only once. Sequencing was carried out using PBMCs or T cells enriched from blood (not recorded which). All receptors derive from a man in his sixties who had recovered from COVID-19. CDR3s include the opening cysteine and the closing phenylalanine or tryptophan. A D gene is named only where the DNA matches it firmly. Clone size is stated in some rows and not others, as once, few, many or a class when expanded.

j_gene | d_gene | v_gene | abundance | CDR3nt | CDR3aa
TRBJ1-3 | . | TRBV5-1 | . | TGCGCCAGCAGCTTGGAGCAGAGAGGAACCACCATATATTTT | CASSLEQRGTTIYF
TRBJ1-2 | . | TRBV2 | once | TGTGCCAGCAGTGAATATTGGCAGGTTTCCTATGGCTACACCTTC | CASSEYWQVSYGYTF
TRBJ1-6 | . | TRBV9 | . | TGTGCCAGCAGCGTTGGATCGGGTTCACGGGGTTCACCCCTCCACTTT | CASSVGSGSRGSPLHF
TRBJ2-7 | TRBD1 | TRBV4-1 | . | TGCGCCAGCAGCCCCCGGGACAGGGGGCAAGAGCAGTACTTC | CASSPRDRGQEQYF
TRBJ2-4 | TRBD2 | TRBV3-1/TRBV3-2 | . | TGTGCCAGCAGCCGAGCGGGGGGGGACATTCAGTACTTC | CASSRAGGDIQYF
TRBJ2-7 | TRBD1 | TRBV19 | . | TGTGCCACGCGGACAGGGGGCCCCCCCTACGAGCAGTACTTC | CATRTGGPPYEQYF
TRBJ1-4 | . | TRBV3-1/TRBV3-2 | . | TGTGCCAGCAGCCAGTCCTCGCCCGGTACTAATGAAAAACTGTTTTTT | CASSQSSPGTNEKLFF
TRBJ2-7 | TRBD1 | TRBV7-9 | . | TGTGCCAGCAGCTTAGCGGATGGACAGGGCTACGAGCAGTACTTC | CASSLADGQGYEQYF
TRBJ1-3 | TRBD1 | TRBV18 | . | TGTGCCAGCTCACCGTCAGGGGGCCCTGGAAACACCATATATTTT | CASSPSGGPGNTIYF
TRBJ2-7 | TRBD2 | TRBV27 | . | TGTGCCAGCAGTCCCCGACTAGCGGACTCCTACGAGCAGTACTTC | CASSPRLADSYEQYF
TRBJ1-2 | . | TRBV2 | . | TGTGCCAGCAGATCTAGCTATGGCTACACCTTC | CASRSSYGYTF
TRBJ2-1 | TRBD2 | TRBV14 | . | TGTGCCAGCAGCCAAGGGGACGGGAGGGCCTACAATGAGCAGTTCTTC | CASSQGDGRAYNEQFF
TRBJ1-4 | TRBD1 | TRBV5-8 | . | TGTGCCAGCAGCTTGGGACAGGGAGGAAGAAAACTGTTTTTT | CASSLGQGGRKLFF
TRBJ2-3 | . | TRBV11-2 | . | TGTGCCAGCAGCTTAGATCTCGGCACAGATACGCAGTATTTT | CASSLDLGTDTQYF
TRBJ2-5 | TRBD2 | TRBV7-9 | . | TGTGCCAGCAGGGGACTAGCGGGAGGGCCTGGGCAAGAGACCCAGTACTTC | CASRGLAGGPGQETQYF
TRBJ2-1 | . | TRBV7-7 | . | TGTGCTAGCAGCCCGGGACTGGGGAATGAGCAGTTCTTC | CASSPGLGNEQFF
TRBJ2-7 | . | TRBV5-1 | . | TGCGCCAGCAGCCCATCGGGGTTACACGAGCAGTACTTC | CASSPSGLHEQYF
TRBJ1-1 | TRBD1 | TRBV5-1 | . | TGCGCCAGCAGCCCCGACAGGGACACTGAAGCTTTCTTT | CASSPDRDTEAFF
TRBJ1-2 | TRBD1 | TRBV18 | . | TGTGCCAGCTCACCACCCGGGACAGGCTATGGCTACACCTTC | CASSPPGTGYGYTF
TRBJ1-5 | TRBD1 | TRBV19 | . | TGTGCCAGTAGTTCCTCCCGGACAGGGACTCTAGCTGGCAATCAGCCCCAGCATTTT | CASSSSRTGTLAGNQPQHF
TRBJ1-1 | TRBD1 | TRBV6-5 | . | TGTGCCAGCAGCTACCGGGACAGTGAAGCTTTCTTT | CASSYRDSEAFF
TRBJ2-5 | TRBD1 | TRBV11-2 | . | TGTGCCAGCAGCTTCAACAGGGGCGAAGAGACCCAGTACTTC | CASSFNRGEETQYF
TRBJ1-5 | TRBD1 | TRBV3-1/TRBV3-2 | once | TGTGCCAGCAGCCCCCGGGACAGGGCAGGACTCATCAGCAATCAGCCCCAGCATTTT | CASSPRDRAGLISNQPQHF
TRBJ2-7 | . | TRBV24-1 | . | TGTGCCACCAGTGAGGCGGGGCCCCCCTACGAGCAGTACTTC | CATSEAGPPYEQYF